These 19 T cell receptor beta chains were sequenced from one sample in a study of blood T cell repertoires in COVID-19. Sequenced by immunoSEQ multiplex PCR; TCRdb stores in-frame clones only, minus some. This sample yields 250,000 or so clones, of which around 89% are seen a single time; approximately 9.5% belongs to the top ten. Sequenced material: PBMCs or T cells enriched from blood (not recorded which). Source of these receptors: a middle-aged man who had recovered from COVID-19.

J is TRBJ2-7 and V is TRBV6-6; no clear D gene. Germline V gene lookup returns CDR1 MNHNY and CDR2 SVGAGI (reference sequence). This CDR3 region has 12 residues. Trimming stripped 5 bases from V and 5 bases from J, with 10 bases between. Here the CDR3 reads CASSLDGDEQYF. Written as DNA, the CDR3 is TGTGCCAGCAGTCTTGACGGAGACGAGCAGTACTTC.

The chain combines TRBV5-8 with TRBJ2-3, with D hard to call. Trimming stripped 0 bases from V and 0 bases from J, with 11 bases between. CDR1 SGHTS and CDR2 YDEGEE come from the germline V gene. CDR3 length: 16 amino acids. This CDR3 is CASSLALASSTDTQYF. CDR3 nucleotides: TGTGCCAGCAGCTTGGCCCTGGCTTCTAGCACAGATACGCAGTATTTT.

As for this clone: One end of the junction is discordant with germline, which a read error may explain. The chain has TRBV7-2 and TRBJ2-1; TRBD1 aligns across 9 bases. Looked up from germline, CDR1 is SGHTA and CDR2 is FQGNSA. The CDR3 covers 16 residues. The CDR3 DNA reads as TGTGCCAGCAGCTTCCTTTGGGACAGGGATCCGGGGGGCGGGATCTTC. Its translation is CASSFLWDRDPGGGIF.

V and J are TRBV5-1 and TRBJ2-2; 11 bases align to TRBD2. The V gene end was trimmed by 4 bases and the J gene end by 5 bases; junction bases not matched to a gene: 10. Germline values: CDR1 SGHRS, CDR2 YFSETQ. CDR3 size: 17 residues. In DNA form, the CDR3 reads TGCGCCAGCAGCGACTATAGCGGGAGGGAAGTGACCGGGGAGCTGTTTTTT. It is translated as CASSDYSGREVTGELFF.

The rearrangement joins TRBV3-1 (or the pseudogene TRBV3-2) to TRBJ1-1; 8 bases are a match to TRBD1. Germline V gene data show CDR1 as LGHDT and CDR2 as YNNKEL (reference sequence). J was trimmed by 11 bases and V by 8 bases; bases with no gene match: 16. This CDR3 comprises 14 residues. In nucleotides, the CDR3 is TGTGCCAGCGCGATCGCAGGGGGCGACCCTAGGGCTTTCTTT. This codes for CASAIAGGDPRAFF.

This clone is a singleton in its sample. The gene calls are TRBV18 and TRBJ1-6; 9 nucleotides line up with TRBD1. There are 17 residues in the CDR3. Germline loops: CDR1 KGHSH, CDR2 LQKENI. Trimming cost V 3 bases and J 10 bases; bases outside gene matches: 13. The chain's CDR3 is CASSPIPEGQGRSPLHF. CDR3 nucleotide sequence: TGTGCCAGCTCACCGATTCCGGAGGGACAGGGTCGCTCACCCCTCCACTTT.

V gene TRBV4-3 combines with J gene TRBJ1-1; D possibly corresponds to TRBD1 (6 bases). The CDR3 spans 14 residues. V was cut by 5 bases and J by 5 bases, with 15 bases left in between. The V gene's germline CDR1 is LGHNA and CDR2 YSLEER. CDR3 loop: CASSGGQRGTEAFF. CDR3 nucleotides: TGCGCCAGCAGCGGGGGACAACGAGGAACTGAAGCTTTCTTT.

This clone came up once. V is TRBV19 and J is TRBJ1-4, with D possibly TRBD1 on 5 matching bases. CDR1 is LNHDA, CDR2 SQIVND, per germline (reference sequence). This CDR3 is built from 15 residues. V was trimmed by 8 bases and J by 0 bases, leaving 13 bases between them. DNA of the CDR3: TGTGCCAGTCAGACAGTTATTGCAACTAATGAAAAACTGTTTTTT. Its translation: CASQTVIATNEKLFF.

The CDR3 region is CASSPGGFGSDTQYF. Written as DNA, the CDR3 is TGTGCCAGCAGTCCCGGGGGGTTTGGGTCAGATACGCAGTATTTT. This rearrangement joins TRBV6-2 or TRBV6-3 to TRBJ2-3; 7 bases are a match to TRBD2. This CDR3 is built from 15 residues. The junction had 9 bases not matched to a gene; V was cut back by 5 bases and J by 4 bases. Germline V CDR1 and CDR2: MNHEY, SVGEGT.

The CDR3 reads CASSPRMGEVIGKETQYF. DNA of the CDR3: TGCGCCAGCAGCCCGAGGATGGGGGAGGTCATAGGAAAAGAGACCCAGTACTTC. J is TRBJ2-5 and V is TRBV5-1; D perhaps matches TRBD2 (6 bases). CDR1 is SGHRS, CDR2 YFSETQ, per germline. V was clipped by 4 bases and J by 3 bases, with 25 bases between them. The CDR3 totals 18 residues.

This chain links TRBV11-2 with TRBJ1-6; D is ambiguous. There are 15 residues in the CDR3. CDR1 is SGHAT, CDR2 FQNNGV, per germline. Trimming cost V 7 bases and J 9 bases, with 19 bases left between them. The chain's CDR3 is CASNPERGDGSPLHF. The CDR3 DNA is TGTGCCAGCAACCCCGAGCGGGGAGATGGTTCACCCCTCCACTTT.

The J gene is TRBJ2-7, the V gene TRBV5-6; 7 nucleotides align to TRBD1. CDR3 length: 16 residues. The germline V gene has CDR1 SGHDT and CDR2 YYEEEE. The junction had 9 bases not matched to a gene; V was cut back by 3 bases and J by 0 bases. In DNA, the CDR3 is TGTGCCAGCAGCTGGAGTCCGACAGGGCGCTCCTACGAGCAGTACTTC. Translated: CASSWSPTGRSYEQYF.

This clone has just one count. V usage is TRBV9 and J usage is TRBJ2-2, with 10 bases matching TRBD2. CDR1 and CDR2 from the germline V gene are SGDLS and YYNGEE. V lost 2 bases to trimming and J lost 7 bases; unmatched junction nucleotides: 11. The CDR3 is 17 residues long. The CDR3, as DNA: TGTGCCAGCAGCGTTCTAGCGGGAGTCGTAGTCGGCGGGGAGCTGTTTTTT. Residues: CASSVLAGVVVGGELFF.

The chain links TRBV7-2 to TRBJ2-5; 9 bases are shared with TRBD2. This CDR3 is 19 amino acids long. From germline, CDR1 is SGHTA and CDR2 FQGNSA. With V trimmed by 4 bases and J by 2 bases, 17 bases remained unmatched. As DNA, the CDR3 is TGTGCCAGCAGCTCCCCCTGGTGGACTAGCGCCGAGGTACAAGAGACCCAGTACTTC. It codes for CASSSPWWTSAEVQETQYF.

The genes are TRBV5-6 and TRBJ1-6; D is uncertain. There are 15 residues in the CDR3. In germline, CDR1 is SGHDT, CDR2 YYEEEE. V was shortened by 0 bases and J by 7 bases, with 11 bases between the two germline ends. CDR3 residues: CASSLAGRKNSPLHF. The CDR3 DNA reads TGTGCCAGCAGCTTGGCCGGCAGGAAGAATTCACCCCTCCACTTT.

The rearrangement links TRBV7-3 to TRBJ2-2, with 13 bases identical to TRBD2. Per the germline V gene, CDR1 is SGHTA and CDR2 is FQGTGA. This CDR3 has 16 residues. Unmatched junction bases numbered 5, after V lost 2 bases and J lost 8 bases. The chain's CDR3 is CASSLGLAGAMGELFF. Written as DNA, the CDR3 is TGTGCCAGCAGCTTAGGACTAGCGGGGGCAATGGGGGAGCTGTTTTTT.

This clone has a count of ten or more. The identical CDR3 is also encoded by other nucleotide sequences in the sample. CDR3 residues: CASSLGAGNTEAFF. The CDR3 nucleotides are TGCGCCAGCAGCTTGGGGGCGGGGAACACTGAAGCTTTCTTT. This rearrangement joins TRBV5-1 to TRBJ1-1; D uncertain. Deletions cut 0 bases from V and 1 base from J, with 7 bases between. CDR1 and CDR2 (germline): SGHRS, YFSETQ. The CDR3 runs to 14 residues.

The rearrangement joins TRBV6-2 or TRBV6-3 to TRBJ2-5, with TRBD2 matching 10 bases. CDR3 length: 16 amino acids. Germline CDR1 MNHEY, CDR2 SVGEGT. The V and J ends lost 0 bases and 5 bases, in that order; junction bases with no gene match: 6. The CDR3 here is CASSYSLAGVRETQYF. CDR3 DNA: TGTGCCAGCAGTTACTCGCTAGCGGGAGTACGGGAGACCCAGTACTTC.

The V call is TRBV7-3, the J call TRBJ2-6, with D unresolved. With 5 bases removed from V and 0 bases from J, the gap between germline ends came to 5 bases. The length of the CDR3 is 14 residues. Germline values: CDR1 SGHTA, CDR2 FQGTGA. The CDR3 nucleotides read TGTGCCAGCAGCCCGGGCTCTGGGGCCAACGTCCTGACTTTC. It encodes CASSPGSGANVLTF.